This T cell receptor (beta chain) comes out of a study of a mutant IDH1 vaccine in newly diagnosed glioma. Study in general: Patients received eight vaccinations in weeks 1, 3, 5, 7, 11, 15, 19, 23. Beginning 4-6 weeks after radiotherapy alone, or with temozolomide cycles, vaccination took place. Study-level points and caveats: Vaccine-induced immune responses were detected in around 93% of patients.

The repertoire was sequenced with immunoSEQ multiplex PCR; TCRdb's copy has only in-frame clones and lacks some. The sample records 25,000 to 30,000 clones, 75% to 90% being singletons. This sample's time point: week 5, during vaccination. In every dose of vaccine, 300 ug of mutant IDH1 20-mer peptide was given alongside topical imiquimod. As to this clone: Its antigen is unidentified.

Germline CDR1 and CDR2: SGDLS and YYNGEE. The V gene end was trimmed by 4 bases and the J gene end by 1 base; junction bases not matched to a gene: 8. The CDR3 extends over 18 amino acids. Sample: peripheral blood mononuclear cells (PBMCs), taken from a glioma patient whose treatment included an IDH1 peptide vaccine. This sequence was found in a woman in her forties with glioma. Some clones in this sample may be carry-over from other donors' samples. The V call is TRBV9, the J call TRBJ2-6, with 10 bases fitting TRBD1. The CDR3 nucleotides read TGTGCCAGCAGCCCCCGGACAGGGGGATTATCTGGGGCCAACGTCCTGACTTTC. The encoded protein is CASSPRTGGLSGANVLTF.